This T cell receptor (beta chain) was sequenced for a study of blood T cell repertoires in COVID-19. Study summary: Acute and convalescent COVID-19 specimens originated in the United States, Italy and Spain.

Followed longitudinally, the Seattle patients had been enrolled during active infection. The protocol was immunoSEQ multiplex PCR, while the TCRdb copy is restricted to in-frame clones and leaves out a portion. The sample has around 480,000 clones; about nine tenths are singletons. Unmatched junction bases numbered 9, after V lost 4 bases and J lost 5 bases. This CDR3 region has 15 residues. Germline loops: CDR1 SGHKS, CDR2 YYEKEE (reference sequence). The sequence came from a woman aged 50 to 65 with COVID-19, enrolled during active disease. The chain combines TRBV5-5 with TRBJ2-5; TRBD2 agrees at 9 bases. Sequencing was done on a sample of peripheral blood. CDR3 DNA: TGTGCCAGCAGCCGACTAGCGGCTACAACGGAGACCCAGTACTTC. It specifies CASSRLAATTETQYF.